Included here is one T cell receptor beta chain sequence, with context. Its specificity is not known. The V and J ends lost 6 bases and 2 bases respectively, with 16 bases between them. Germline-derived CDR1 and CDR2 are LNHNV and YYDKDF (reference sequence). CDR3 length equals 15 residues. These data come from a study of cytomegalovirus exposure and HLA in healthy donors. Study in general: Early released data had about 85 million unique TCRs, all coming from HLA-typed donors. Study-level results: Apart from CMV serostatus, no immune exposure information was available.

The study ran its PCR with 60 Vbeta and 13 Jbeta primers. Repertoires were generated with immunoSEQ multiplex PCR, while TCRdb's copy carries only in-frame clones and drops some. The data hold about 160,000 clones, with around 79% observed a single time. The chain couples TRBV15 to TRBJ2-5; tentative D call: TRBD1 (6 bases). The receptor comes from a woman between 45 and 65 years old in good health and CMV-seropositive. Sequenced: PBMCs. The CDR3 DNA sequence: TGTGCCACCAGTCAAGGGGGTTTAGAACAAGAGACCCAGTACTTC. Translation: CATSQGGLEQETQYF.